The 16 T cell receptor beta chains presented below share a single source sample, sequenced in a study of cytomegalovirus exposure and HLA in healthy donors (TCRdb year 2017). Library preparation was by the immunoSEQ multiplex PCR assay. For the multiplex PCR, a mixture combining 60 forward primers for TCR Vbeta segments and 13 reverse primers for TCR Jbeta segments was used. TCRdb carries this immuneACCESS record with in-frame sequences only. Its versions omit some clonotypes, under half of them owing to an unresolved V gene in the studies checked, with the rest unexplained. For this sample the table gives 85,000 to 130,000 clones, of which 71% were detected only once. The ten largest make up roughly 2.8% of the sample. The sample comprised PBMCs. Receptor source: a female donor in good health and CMV-seronegative.

The CDR3 sequence is CASRLRAQGSRTQYF. The CDR3 DNA sequence: TGTGCCAGCAGATTAAGGGCACAGGGGAGCCGGACCCAGTACTTC. The chain couples TRBV7-8 to TRBJ2-5, with 7 positions matching TRBD1. The CDR3 has 15 amino acids. The germline CDR1 and CDR2 sequences are SGHVS and FQNEAQ. The junction had 14 bases not matched to a gene; V was cut back by 6 bases and J by 7 bases.

The V and J genes are TRBV4-1 and TRBJ2-7; 7 bases map to TRBD1. Germline CDR1 is MGHRA and CDR2 is YSYEKL. V was pared by 0 bases and J by 2 bases, with 13 bases of the junction left unmatched. The CDR3 loop spans 18 amino acids. The DNA of the CDR3 is TGCGCCAGCAGCCAAGAGTACCTGGAGAGGGACAGACCCTACGAGCAGTACTTC. As protein: CASSQEYLERDRPYEQYF.

The chain joins TRBV4-1 to TRBJ2-1; TRBD1 matches 8 bases. In germline, CDR1 is MGHRA, CDR2 YSYEKL. The CDR3 is 15 residues long. Losses at the gene ends were 4 bases for V and 10 bases for J; bases not matched to a gene: 12. In DNA, the CDR3 is TGCGCCAGCAGCCCTATGACAGGGGAGGCTGACGAGCAGTTCTTC. Encoded protein: CASSPMTGEADEQFF.

The chain couples TRBV6-1 to TRBJ2-7; 9 positions agree with TRBD1. The germline gives CDR1 MNHNS, CDR2 SASEGT. V shed 4 bases and J 4 bases; nucleotides not matched to a gene: 5. CDR3 length: 14 residues. CDR3 sequence: CASSAGQGVYEQYF. The CDR3 DNA sequence: TGTGCCAGCAGTGCGGGACAGGGAGTATACGAGCAGTACTTC.

V gene TRBV19 combines with J gene TRBJ1-2; a possible D gene is TRBD1 (5 bases). Trimming removed 5 bases from V and 8 bases from J, with 9 bases in between. Germline V gives CDR1 LNHDA, CDR2 SQIVND (reference sequence). The CDR3 extends over 11 amino acids. CDR3 loop: CASSPGVGYTF. CDR3 bases: TGTGCCAGTAGTCCGGGGGTGGGCTACACCTTC.

The chain recombines TRBV30 with TRBJ2-7; the D gene is possibly TRBD2 (6 bases). The V end lost 4 bases, the J end lost 0 bases, and 13 bases lay between the germline ends. The V gene's germline CDR1 is GTSNPN and CDR2 SVGIG (reference sequence). The CDR3 has 14 residues. CDR3 DNA: TGTGCCTGGAAACGGCGGGGCGACTCCTACGAGCAGTACTTC. Translating gives CAWKRRGDSYEQYF.

This chain links TRBV2 with TRBJ1-4, with D perhaps TRBD1 (5 bases). The germline V gene encodes CDR1 SNHLY and CDR2 FYNNEI. Between the trimmed V and J ends, which lost 6 bases and 4 bases, there was a span of 18 bases. CDR3 length: 16 residues. The CDR3 reads CASREDLSGGNEKLFF. CDR3 nucleotide sequence: TGTGCCAGCAGGGAGGACCTGTCCGGGGGTAATGAAAAACTGTTTTTT.

To note about this clone: Other DNA sequences in this sample translate to the same CDR3. The chain recombines TRBV5-4 with TRBJ2-5; the D gene is possibly TRBD2 (6 bases). CDR3 length: 14 residues. CDR1 SGHNT and CDR2 YYREEE come from the germline V gene (reference sequence). Trimming cost V 0 bases and J 2 bases, with 8 bases left between them. In nucleotides, the CDR3 is TGTGCCAGCAGCTTGGTTGGACTACAAGAGACCCAGTACTTC. Translation: CASSLVGLQETQYF.

The rearrangement links TRBV5-1 to TRBJ2-7, with 13 positions matching TRBD2. CDR1 is SGHRS, CDR2 YFSETQ, per germline. This CDR3 contains 19 residues. With 0 bases clipped from V and 0 bases from J, the junction kept 9 bases outside the gene matches. The CDR3 DNA sequence: TGCGCCAGCAGCTTGGCCCCTGGACTAGCGGGAGCAGTCTCCTACGAGCAGTACTTC. Amino acids: CASSLAPGLAGAVSYEQYF.

The V and J genes are TRBV4-1 and TRBJ1-2, with TRBD1 matching 8 bases. Germline V gene data show CDR1 as MGHRA and CDR2 as YSYEKL. The J segment lost 1 base and the V segment lost 2 bases, leaving 3 bases of the junction unmatched. CDR3 length: 15 amino acids. The DNA of the CDR3 is TGCGCCAGCAGCCAAACAGGGGGAGGTAACTATGGCTACACCTTC. Protein: CASSQTGGGNYGYTF.

This chain connects TRBV5-1 to TRBJ1-3; 7 bases agree with TRBD1. This CDR3 has 15 amino acids. Looked up from germline, CDR1 is SGHRS and CDR2 is YFSETQ. The ends lost 1 base at V and 2 bases at J; junction bases unmatched: 3. Here the CDR3 reads CASSLTGAAGNTIYF. The CDR3 coding sequence is TGCGCCAGCAGCTTGACAGGGGCGGCTGGAAACACCATATATTTT.

With regard to this clone: One end of the junction is discordant with germline, which a read error may explain. The same CDR3 arises from other DNA sequences in this sample as well. The genes are TRBV10-1 and TRBJ2-1; perhaps TRBD2 as D (6 bases). The CDR3 has 15 residues. Germline assignment: CDR1 WNHNN and CDR2 SYGVQD (reference sequence). CDR3 region: CASSESPGDYNEQFF. CDR3 sequence (DNA): TGCGCCAGCAGTGAGTCTCCGGGAGATTACAATGAACAGTTCTTC.

The V and J genes are TRBV29-1 and TRBJ2-5, with TRBD2 identical over 8 bases. Per germline, CDR1 SQVTM and CDR2 ANQGSEA. The ends lost 7 bases at V and 4 bases at J; junction bases unmatched: 8. The CDR3 length is 13 residues. CDR3 DNA sequence: TGCAGCGGGGAGGGGACTAGTCGAGAGACCCAGTACTTC. As protein: CSGEGTSRETQYF. The full variable domain, completed using reference TRBV29-1 and TRBJ2-5, is SAVISQKPSRDICQRGTSLTIQCQVDSQVTMMFWYRQQPGQSLTLIATANQGSEATYESGFVIDKFPISRPNLTFSTLTVSNMSPEDSSIYLCSGEGTSRETQYFGPGTRLLVL.

The rearrangement joins TRBV7-9 to TRBJ1-1; D call uncertain. The length of the CDR3 is 13 residues. Trimming cost V 1 base and J 8 bases, with 11 bases left between them. The germline CDR1 and CDR2 sequences are SEHNR and FQNEAQ (reference sequence). The CDR3 region is CASSLGSGVEAFF. In DNA, the CDR3 is TGTGCCAGCAGCTTAGGGTCCGGGGTGGAAGCTTTCTTT.

This chain joins TRBV6-5 and TRBJ2-2; 10 positions match TRBD2. CDR1 is MNHEY, CDR2 SVGAGI, per germline. This CDR3 region has 15 residues. After removal of 4 bases from V and 8 bases from J, the junction contained 7 bases not matched to a gene. The CDR3 reads CASSWSSGSMGELFF. The CDR3 nucleotides read TGTGCCAGCAGTTGGTCTAGCGGGAGTATGGGGGAGCTGTTTTTT.

The chain recombines TRBV5-4 with TRBJ2-7; 7 nucleotides agree with TRBD2. Germline V lookup: CDR1 SGHNT, CDR2 YYREEE (reference sequence). This CDR3 comprises 16 residues. V dropped 4 bases and J dropped 6; count of bases not matched to a gene: 16. This CDR3 is CASSHLTAGLGGEQYF. The CDR3 DNA is TGTGCCAGCAGCCACCTCACAGCGGGATTGGGGGGCGAGCAGTACTTC.